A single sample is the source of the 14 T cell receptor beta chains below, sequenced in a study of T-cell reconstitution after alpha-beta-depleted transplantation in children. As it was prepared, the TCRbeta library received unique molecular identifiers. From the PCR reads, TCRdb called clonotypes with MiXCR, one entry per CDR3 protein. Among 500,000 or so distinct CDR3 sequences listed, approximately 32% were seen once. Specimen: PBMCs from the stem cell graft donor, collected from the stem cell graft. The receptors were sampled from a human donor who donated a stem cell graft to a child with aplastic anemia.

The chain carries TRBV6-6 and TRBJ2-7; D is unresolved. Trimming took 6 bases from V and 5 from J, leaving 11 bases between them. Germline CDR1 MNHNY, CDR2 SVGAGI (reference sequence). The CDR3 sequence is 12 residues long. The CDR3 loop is CASSPISNEQYF. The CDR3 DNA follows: TGTGCCAGCAGCCCGATTTCCAACGAGCAGTACTTC.

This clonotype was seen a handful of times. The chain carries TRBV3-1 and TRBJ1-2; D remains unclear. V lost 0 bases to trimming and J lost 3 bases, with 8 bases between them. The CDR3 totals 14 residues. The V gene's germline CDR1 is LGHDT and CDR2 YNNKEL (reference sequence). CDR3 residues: CASSQEGRHYGYTF. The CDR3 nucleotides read TGTGCCAGCAGCCAAGAGGGGAGGCACTATGGCTACACCTTC.

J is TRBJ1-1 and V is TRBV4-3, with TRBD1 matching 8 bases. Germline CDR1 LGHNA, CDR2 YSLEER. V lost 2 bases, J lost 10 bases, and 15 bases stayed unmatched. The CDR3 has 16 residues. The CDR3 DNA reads TGCGCCAGCAGCCAACGGGGACAGGCGATGGGGAGGGGAGCTTTCTTT. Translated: CASSQRGQAMGRGAFF.

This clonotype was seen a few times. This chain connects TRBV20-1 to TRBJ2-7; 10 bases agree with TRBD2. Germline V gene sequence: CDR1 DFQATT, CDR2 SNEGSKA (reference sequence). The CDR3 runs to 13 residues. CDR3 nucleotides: TGCAGTGCTAGAGATCCTAGCGGGAGTTCGAGCCAAGTC. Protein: CSARDPSGSSSQV.

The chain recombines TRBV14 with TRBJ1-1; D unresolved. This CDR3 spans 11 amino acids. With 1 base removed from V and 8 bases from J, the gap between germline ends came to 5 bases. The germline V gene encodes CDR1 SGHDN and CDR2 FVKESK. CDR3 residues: CASSQVREAFF. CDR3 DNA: TGTGCCAGCAGCCAAGTACGGGAAGCTTTCTTT.

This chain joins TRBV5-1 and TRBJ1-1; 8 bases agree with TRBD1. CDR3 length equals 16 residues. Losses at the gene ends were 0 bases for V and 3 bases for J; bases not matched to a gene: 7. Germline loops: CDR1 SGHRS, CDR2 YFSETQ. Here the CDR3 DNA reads TGCGCCAGCAGCTTGGCCAGGGGGCGCGGGGACACTGAAGCTTTCTTT. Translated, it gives CASSLARGRGDTEAFF.

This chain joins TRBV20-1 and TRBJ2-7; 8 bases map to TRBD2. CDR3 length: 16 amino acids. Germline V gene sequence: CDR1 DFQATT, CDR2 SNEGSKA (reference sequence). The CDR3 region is CCAIGLAHISSDEQYV. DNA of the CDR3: TGCTGTGCTATTGGACTAGCTCACATATCGTCCGACGAGCAGTACGTC.

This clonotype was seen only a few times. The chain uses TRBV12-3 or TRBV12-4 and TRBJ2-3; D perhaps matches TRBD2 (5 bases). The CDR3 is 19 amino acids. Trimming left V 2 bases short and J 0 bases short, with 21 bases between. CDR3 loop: CASSLPGTVDATSTDTQYF. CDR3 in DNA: TGTGCCAGCAGTTTACCGGGAACTGTGGACGCGACTAGCACAGATACGCAGTATTTT.

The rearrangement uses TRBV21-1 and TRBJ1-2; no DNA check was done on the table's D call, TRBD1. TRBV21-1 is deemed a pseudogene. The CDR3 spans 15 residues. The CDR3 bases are TGTGCCAGCAGCAAACGGCCAGGGTATTTCTATGGCTACACCTTC. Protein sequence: CASSKRPGYFYGYTF.

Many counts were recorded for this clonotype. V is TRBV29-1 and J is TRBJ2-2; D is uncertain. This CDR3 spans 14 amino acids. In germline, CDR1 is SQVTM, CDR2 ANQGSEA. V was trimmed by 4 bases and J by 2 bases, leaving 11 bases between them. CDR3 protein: CSVVGPINTGELFF. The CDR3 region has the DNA TGCAGCGTTGTAGGCCCCATTAACACCGGGGAGCTGTTTTTT.

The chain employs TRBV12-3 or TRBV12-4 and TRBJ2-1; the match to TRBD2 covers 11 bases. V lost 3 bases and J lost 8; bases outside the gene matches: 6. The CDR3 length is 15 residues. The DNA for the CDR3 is TGTGCCAGCAGTTTTGTAGCGGGGGGGATAGATGAGCAGTTCTTC. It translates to CASSFVAGGIDEQFF.

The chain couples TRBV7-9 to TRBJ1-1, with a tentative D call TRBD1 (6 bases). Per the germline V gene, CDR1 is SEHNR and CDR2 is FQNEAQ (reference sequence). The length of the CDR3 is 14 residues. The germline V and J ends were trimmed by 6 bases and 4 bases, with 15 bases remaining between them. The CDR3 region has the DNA TGTGCCAGCAGTTTACAGGGTTCGAGCACTGAAGCTTTCTTT. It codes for CASSLQGSSTEAFF.

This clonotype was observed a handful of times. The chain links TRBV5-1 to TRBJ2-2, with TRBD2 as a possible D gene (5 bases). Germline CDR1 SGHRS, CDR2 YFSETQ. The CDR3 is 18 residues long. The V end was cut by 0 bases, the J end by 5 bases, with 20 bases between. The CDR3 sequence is CASSLGPTGLTGTGELFF. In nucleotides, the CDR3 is TGCGCCAGCAGCTTGGGCCCCACCGGTTTAACGGGGACCGGGGAGCTGTTTTTT.

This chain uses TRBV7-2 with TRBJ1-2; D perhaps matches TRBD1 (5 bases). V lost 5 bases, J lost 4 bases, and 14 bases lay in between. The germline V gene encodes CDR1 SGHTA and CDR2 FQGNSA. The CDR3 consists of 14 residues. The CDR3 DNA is TGTGCCAGCAGCCCAGGGCGCCAGCTCTATGGCTACACCTTC. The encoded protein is CASSPGRQLYGYTF.